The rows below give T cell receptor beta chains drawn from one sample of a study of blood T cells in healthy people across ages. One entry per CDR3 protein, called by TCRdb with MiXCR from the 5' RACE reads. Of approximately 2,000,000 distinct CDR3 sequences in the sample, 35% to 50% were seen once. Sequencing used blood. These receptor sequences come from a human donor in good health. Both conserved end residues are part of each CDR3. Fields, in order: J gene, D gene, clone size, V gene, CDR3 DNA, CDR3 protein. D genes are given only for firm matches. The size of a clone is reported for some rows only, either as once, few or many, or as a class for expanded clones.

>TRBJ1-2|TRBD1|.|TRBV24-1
TGTGCCACCAGGGGTACAGGGGGCGGCGATGGCTACACCTTC
CATRGTGGGDGYTF
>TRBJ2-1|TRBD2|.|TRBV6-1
TGTGCCAGCAGACAGGGACTAGCGGGTTCCAATGAGCAGTTCTTC
CASRQGLAGSNEQFF
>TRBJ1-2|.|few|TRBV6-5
TGTGCCAGCAGTCCCTTTGGGGGTGGATACACCTTC
CASSPFGGGYTF
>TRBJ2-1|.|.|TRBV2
TGTGCCAGCAAACTTCGGGGCGACGCCTACAATGAGCAGTTCTTC
CASKLRGDAYNEQFF
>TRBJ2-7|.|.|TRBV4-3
TGCGCCAGCAGCTGGGGGGACGGGGCCGGGGAGCAGTACTTC
CASSWGDGAGEQYF
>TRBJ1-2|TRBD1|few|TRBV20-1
TGCAGTGCTAGACGACAGGGGGTGGACTATGGCTACACCTTC
CSARRQGVDYGYTF
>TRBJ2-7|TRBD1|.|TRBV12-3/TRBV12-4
TGTGCCAGCAGCCGATCGACAGGGGGCCCCTACGAGCAGTACTTC
CASSRSTGGPYEQYF
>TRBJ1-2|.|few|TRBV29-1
TGCAGCGTTGAAGACAGGAGCCACTATGGCTACACCTTC
CSVEDRSHYGYTF
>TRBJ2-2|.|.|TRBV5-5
TGTGCCAGCAGCTTAGGTCCCGCGAACACCGGGGAGCTGTTTTTT
CASSLGPANTGELFF
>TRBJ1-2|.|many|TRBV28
TGTGCCAGCAGTTTGAGGGATTATGGCTACACCTTC
CASSLRDYGYTF